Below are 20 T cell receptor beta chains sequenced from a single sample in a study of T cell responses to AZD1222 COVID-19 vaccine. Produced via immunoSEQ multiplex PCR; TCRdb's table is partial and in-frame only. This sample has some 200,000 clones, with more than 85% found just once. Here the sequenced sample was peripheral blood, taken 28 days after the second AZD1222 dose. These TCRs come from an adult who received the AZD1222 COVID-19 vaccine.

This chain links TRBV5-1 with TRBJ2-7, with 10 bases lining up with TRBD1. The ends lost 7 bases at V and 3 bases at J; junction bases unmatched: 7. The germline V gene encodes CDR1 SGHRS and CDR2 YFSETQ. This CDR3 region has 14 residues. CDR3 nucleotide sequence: TGCGCCAGCGGATCCGGGACAGGGGTCTACGAGCAGTACTTC. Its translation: CASGSGTGVYEQYF.

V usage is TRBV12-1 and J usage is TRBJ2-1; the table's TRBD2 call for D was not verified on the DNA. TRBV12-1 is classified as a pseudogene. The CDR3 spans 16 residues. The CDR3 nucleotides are TGTGCCAGCGATAGACCCACCATTTCGACTGAGAATGAGCAGTTCTTC. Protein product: CASDRPTISTENEQFF.

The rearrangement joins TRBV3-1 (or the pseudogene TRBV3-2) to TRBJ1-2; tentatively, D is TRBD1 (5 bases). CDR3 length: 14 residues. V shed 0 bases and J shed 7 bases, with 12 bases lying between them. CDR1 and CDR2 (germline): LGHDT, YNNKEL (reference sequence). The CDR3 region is CASSQDRGVFGYTF. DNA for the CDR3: TGTGCCAGCAGCCAAGATCGGGGGGTGTTTGGCTACACCTTC.

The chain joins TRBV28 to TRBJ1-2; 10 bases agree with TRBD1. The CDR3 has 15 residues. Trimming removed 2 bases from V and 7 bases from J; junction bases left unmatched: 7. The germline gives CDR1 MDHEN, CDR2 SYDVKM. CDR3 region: CASSLGGTGVIGYTF. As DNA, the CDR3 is TGTGCCAGCAGTTTAGGAGGGACAGGGGTAATTGGCTACACCTTC.

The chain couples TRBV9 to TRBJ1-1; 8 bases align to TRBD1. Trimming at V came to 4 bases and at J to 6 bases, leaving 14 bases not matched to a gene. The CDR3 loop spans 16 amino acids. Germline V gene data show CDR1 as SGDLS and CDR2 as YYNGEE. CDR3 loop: CASSTWDRLLDAEAFF. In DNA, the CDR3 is TGTGCCAGCAGCACCTGGGACAGGCTCCTTGACGCTGAAGCTTTCTTT.

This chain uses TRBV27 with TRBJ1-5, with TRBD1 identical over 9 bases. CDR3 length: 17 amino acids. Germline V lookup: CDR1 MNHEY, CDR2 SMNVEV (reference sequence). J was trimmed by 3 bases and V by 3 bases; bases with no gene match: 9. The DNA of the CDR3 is TGTGCCAGCAGTTTGTCCGGGACAGGGTTTGACAATCAGCCCCAGCATTTT. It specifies CASSLSGTGFDNQPQHF.

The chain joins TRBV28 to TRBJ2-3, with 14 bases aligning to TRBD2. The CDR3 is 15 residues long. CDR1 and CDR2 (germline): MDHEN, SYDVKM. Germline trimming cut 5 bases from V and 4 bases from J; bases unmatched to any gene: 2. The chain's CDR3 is CASSRLAGGADTQYF. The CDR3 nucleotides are TGTGCCAGCAGTCGACTAGCGGGAGGGGCAGATACGCAGTATTTT.

Here the CDR3 reads CASSLNAPAVPNQPQHF. CDR3 nucleotides: TGTGCCAGCAGTTTAAATGCCCCGGCCGTCCCAAATCAGCCCCAGCATTTT. This chain links TRBV27 with TRBJ1-5; D call uncertain. Looked up from germline, CDR1 is MNHEY and CDR2 is SMNVEV (reference sequence). V shed 2 bases and J shed 4 bases, with 18 bases lying between them. The CDR3 extends over 17 amino acids.

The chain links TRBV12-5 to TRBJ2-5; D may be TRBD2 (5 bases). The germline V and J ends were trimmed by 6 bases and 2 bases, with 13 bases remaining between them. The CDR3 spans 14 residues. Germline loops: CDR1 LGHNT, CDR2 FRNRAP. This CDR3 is CASGSGLGQETQYF. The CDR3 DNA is TGTGCTAGTGGGTCGGGATTGGGGCAAGAGACCCAGTACTTC.

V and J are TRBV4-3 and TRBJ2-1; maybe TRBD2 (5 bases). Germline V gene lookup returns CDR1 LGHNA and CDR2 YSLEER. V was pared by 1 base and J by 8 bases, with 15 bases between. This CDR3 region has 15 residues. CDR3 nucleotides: TGCGCCAGCAGCCAAGGATGGACTGCAGACCATGAGCAGTTCTTC. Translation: CASSQGWTADHEQFF.

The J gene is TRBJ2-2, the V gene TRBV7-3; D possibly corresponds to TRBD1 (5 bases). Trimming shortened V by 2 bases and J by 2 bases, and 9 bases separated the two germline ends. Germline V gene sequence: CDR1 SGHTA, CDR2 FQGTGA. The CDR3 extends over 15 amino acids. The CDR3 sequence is CASSLQGINTGELFF. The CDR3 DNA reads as TGTGCCAGCAGCTTACAGGGTATAAACACCGGGGAGCTGTTTTTT.

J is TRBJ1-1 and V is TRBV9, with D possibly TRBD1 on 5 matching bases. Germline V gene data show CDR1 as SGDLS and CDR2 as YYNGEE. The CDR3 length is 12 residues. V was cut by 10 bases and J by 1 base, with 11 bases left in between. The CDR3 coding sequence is TGTGCCTGGCCACAGGAGAACACTGAAGCTTTCTTT. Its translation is CAWPQENTEAFF.

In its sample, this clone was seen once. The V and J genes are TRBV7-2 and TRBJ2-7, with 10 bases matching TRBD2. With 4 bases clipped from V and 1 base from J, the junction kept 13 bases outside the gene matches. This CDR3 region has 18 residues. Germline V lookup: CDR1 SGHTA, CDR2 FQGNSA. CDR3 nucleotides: TGTGCCAGCAGCTCTTCCCCCTGGGTAGCGGGAGGATCCTACGAGCAGTACTTC. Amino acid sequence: CASSSSPWVAGGSYEQYF.

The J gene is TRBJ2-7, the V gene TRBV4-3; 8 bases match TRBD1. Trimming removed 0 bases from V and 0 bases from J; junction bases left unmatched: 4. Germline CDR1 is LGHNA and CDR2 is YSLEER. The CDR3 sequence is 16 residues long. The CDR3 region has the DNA TGCGCCAGCAGCCAAGATAGGGGGACAGGCTCCTACGAGCAGTACTTC. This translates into CASSQDRGTGSYEQYF.

CDR3 sequence (DNA): TGTGCCAGCAGTGTACAGGGGAATAATTCACCCCTCCACTTT. Its protein product is CASSVQGNNSPLHF. The V and J genes are TRBV25-1 and TRBJ1-6, with 7 bases identical to TRBD1. The germline gives CDR1 MGHDK, CDR2 SYGVNS. There are 14 residues in the CDR3. V lost 4 bases to trimming and J lost 5 bases; unmatched junction nucleotides: 2.

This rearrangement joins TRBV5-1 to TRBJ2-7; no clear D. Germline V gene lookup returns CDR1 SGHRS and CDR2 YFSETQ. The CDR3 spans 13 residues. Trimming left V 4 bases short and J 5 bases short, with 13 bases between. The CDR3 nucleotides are TGCGCCAGCAGCCTCCAACAGTTCGACGAGCAGTACTTC. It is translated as CASSLQQFDEQYF.

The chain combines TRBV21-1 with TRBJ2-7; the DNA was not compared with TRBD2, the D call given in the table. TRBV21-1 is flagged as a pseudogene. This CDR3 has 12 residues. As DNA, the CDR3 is TGTGCCAGCAGCAATATGAGATACGAGCAGTACTTC. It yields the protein CASSNMRYEQYF.

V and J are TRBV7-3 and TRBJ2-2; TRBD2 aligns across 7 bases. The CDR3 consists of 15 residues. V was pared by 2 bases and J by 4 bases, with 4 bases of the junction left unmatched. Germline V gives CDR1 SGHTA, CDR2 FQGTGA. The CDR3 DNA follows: TGTGCCAGCAGCTTAGGCGGGAGAGGCACCGGGGAGCTGTTTTTT. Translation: CASSLGGRGTGELFF. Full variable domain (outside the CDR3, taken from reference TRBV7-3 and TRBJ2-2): GAGVSQTPSNKVTEKGKYVELRCDPISGHTALYWYRQSLGQGPEFLIYFQGTGAADDSGLPNDRFFAVRPEGSVSTLKIQRTERGDSAVYLCASSLGGRGTGELFFGEGSRLTVL.

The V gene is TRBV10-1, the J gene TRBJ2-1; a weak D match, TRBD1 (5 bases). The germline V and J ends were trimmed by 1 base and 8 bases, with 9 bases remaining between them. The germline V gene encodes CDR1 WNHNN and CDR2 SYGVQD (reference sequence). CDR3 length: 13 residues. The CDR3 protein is CASSEFRVDEQFF. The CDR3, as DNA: TGCGCCAGCAGTGAGTTCAGGGTCGATGAGCAGTTCTTC.

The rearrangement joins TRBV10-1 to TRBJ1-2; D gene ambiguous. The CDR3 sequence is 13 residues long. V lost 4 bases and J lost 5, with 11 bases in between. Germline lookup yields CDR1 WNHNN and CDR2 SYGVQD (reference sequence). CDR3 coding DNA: TGCGCCAGCAGTGGAATGGGAACTTATGGCTACACCTTC. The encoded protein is CASSGMGTYGYTF.